A single sample gave rise to the 26 T cell receptor beta chains below, sequenced in a study of monozygotic twins with inflammatory bowel disease (dated by TCRdb to 2018 to 2020). To prepare the library, 5' RACE was applied. This sample was sequenced with an Illumina HiSeq 2500. TCRdb reprocessed the reads and provides one entry for every CDR3 protein sequence; no DNA is given. The sample's records list roughly 160,000 distinct CDR3 sequences. The ten top clones hold roughly 2.6% of the sample. The sequenced sample was blood. These receptors were collected from a human donor with ulcerative colitis or Crohn's disease, or a healthy co-twin of an affected twin (not recorded which).

The chain couples TRBV18 to TRBJ1-4. CDR3 size: 15 residues. The germline V gene has CDR1 KGHSH and CDR2 LQKENI. The CDR3 spells CASSPEAAANEKLFF. Drawing the rest from reference TRBV18 and TRBJ1-4, the complete variable domain is NAGVMQNPRHLVRRRGQEARLRCSPMKGHSHVYWYRQLPEEGLKFMVYLQKENIIDESGMPKERFSAEFPKEGPSILRIQQVVRGDSAAYFCASSPEAAANEKLFFGSGTQLSVL.

The chain combines TRBV11-2 with TRBJ2-1. Germline CDR1 is SGHAT and CDR2 is FQNNGV. This CDR3 contains 14 residues. CDR3: CASSVASAYNEQFF.

The CDR3 reads CASSLGGSGSPNEQFF. The V call is TRBV5-1, the J call TRBJ2-1; TCRdb's D call of TRBD2 is untestable without DNA. From germline, CDR1 is SGHRS and CDR2 YFSETQ. CDR3 length equals 16 residues. Complete variable domain (other parts from reference TRBV5-1 and TRBJ2-1): KAGVTQTPRYLIKTRGQQVTLSCSPISGHRSVSWYQQTPGQGLQFLFEYFSETQRNKGNFPGRFSGRQFSNSRSEMNVSTLELGDSALYLCASSLGGSGSPNEQFFGPGTRLTVL.

The chain recombines TRBV12-3 or TRBV12-4 with TRBJ2-7. This CDR3 contains 14 residues. This chain's CDR3 is CASRSRGRTYEQYF.

The chain employs TRBV20-1 and TRBJ2-1; absent DNA, TCRdb's TRBD2 call cannot be checked. In germline, CDR1 is DFQATT, CDR2 SNEGSKA (reference sequence). This CDR3 has 13 amino acids. CDR3 sequence: CSATASYDNEQFF.

This chain connects TRBV7-2 to TRBJ2-7; TCRdb's D gene call, TRBD1, goes unchecked for lack of DNA. This CDR3 contains 12 residues. Germline V gives CDR1 SGHTA, CDR2 FQGNSA. CDR3 residues: CASSGTLREQYF.

The V call is TRBV7-9, the J call TRBJ1-6. The CDR3 extends over 16 amino acids. Germline CDR1 SEHNR, CDR2 FQNEAQ (reference sequence). CDR3 loop: CASSPSGISYNSPLHF.

CDR3 residues: CASGKGLSGNTIYF. The V and J genes are TRBV12-5 and TRBJ1-3. CDR3 length equals 14 residues. The germline V gene encodes CDR1 LGHNT and CDR2 FRNRAP.

This chain uses TRBV19 with TRBJ1-1. The CDR3 loop spans 14 amino acids. Per germline, CDR1 LNHDA and CDR2 SQIVND (reference sequence). CDR3 loop: CASTLGIGNTEAFF.

The chain is built from TRBV30 and TRBJ1-1. The V gene's germline CDR1 is GTSNPN and CDR2 SVGIG (reference sequence). The length of the CDR3 is 11 residues. The CDR3 reads CAWSSGTEAFF.

The rearrangement joins TRBV5-5 to TRBJ1-4; without DNA, the TCRdb call of TRBD1 cannot be checked. The CDR3 runs 16 residues. In germline, CDR1 is SGHKS, CDR2 YYEKEE (reference sequence). CDR3 sequence: CASSRTLTGSNEKLFF.

The V gene is TRBV5-4, the J gene TRBJ2-5; the TCRdb D gene call, TRBD1, has no DNA to confirm it. This CDR3 is 14 amino acids long. The germline CDR1 and CDR2 sequences are SGHNT and YYREEE (reference sequence). CDR3 amino acids: CASSIGGGVETQYF.

The chain recombines TRBV5-5 with TRBJ2-1; there is no DNA to check the TCRdb D call of TRBD2. Germline CDR1 reads SGHKS; CDR2 reads YYEKEE (reference sequence). The CDR3 sequence is 13 residues long. CDR3 residues: CASSGDPGGEQFF.

The rearrangement uses TRBV3-1 and TRBJ2-7. Germline CDR1 reads LGHDT; CDR2 reads YNNKEL (reference sequence). The CDR3 has 13 residues. The CDR3 here is CASSQVSSYEQYF.

The J gene is TRBJ2-3, the V gene TRBV5-5; TCRdb's D call, TRBD2, is unchecked because there is no DNA. Germline V gives CDR1 SGHKS, CDR2 YYEKEE (reference sequence). The CDR3 contains 17 residues. The CDR3 reads CASSLQLAGGSADTQYF.

The rearrangement links TRBV20-1 to TRBJ2-1; as DNA is missing, the TRBD2 call by TCRdb cannot be tested. The CDR3 runs to 11 residues. The germline CDR1 and CDR2 sequences are DFQATT and SNEGSKA (reference sequence). CDR3 residues: CSASPGLEEFF.

This chain uses TRBV5-1 with TRBJ2-2. The germline CDR1 and CDR2 sequences are SGHRS and YFSETQ. The CDR3 loop spans 15 amino acids. CDR3 loop: CASSSRQRYTGELFF.

The chain links TRBV20-1 to TRBJ2-7; TCRdb's D gene call, TRBD1, goes unchecked for lack of DNA. The CDR3 sequence is 14 residues long. CDR1 and CDR2 (germline): DFQATT, SNEGSKA (reference sequence). CDR3 in amino acids: CSASQGGEAYEQYF.

This chain joins TRBV20-1 and TRBJ2-1; lacking DNA, the TRBD2 call made by TCRdb goes unchecked. The CDR3 contains 16 residues. CDR1 is DFQATT, CDR2 SNEGSKA, per germline (reference sequence). CDR3 region: CSARAPPSGSANEQFF.

This rearrangement joins TRBV15 to TRBJ2-7. CDR3 length: 14 residues. Germline assignment: CDR1 LNHNV and CDR2 YYDKDF (reference sequence). The CDR3 sequence is CATTQDRSSYEQYF.

CDR3 residues: CASSSPRGPQRYTQYF. V and J are TRBV6-5 and TRBJ2-3; the TCRdb D gene call, TRBD1, has no DNA to confirm it. This CDR3 is 16 amino acids long. The germline V gene has CDR1 MNHEY and CDR2 SVGAGI.

The chain combines TRBV5-1 with TRBJ2-7; the TRBD1 assignment by TCRdb is unverifiable without DNA. CDR1 and CDR2 (germline): SGHRS, YFSETQ. The CDR3 is 16 amino acids. This chain's CDR3 is CASSSTAGGLAREQYF.

The chain uses TRBV7-9 and TRBJ2-1; TCRdb lists TRBD2, though no DNA is available to test this call. The germline CDR1 and CDR2 sequences are SEHNR and FQNEAQ (reference sequence). This CDR3 spans 13 amino acids. The CDR3 here is CASSPEPSGRQFF.

This chain uses TRBV5-4 with TRBJ1-2; TCRdb picks TRBD1, but there is no DNA to check that call. The CDR3 contains 14 residues. CDR1 is SGHNT and CDR2 is YYREEE in the germline V gene (reference sequence). The CDR3 is CASSRGQEAYGYTF.

The chain employs TRBV5-4 and TRBJ2-2; TCRdb reports TRBD1, a call that lacks DNA to check it against. The length of the CDR3 is 17 residues. The germline V gene encodes CDR1 SGHNT and CDR2 YYREEE (reference sequence). CDR3 region: CASSLAPGQGRSGELFF.

The J gene is TRBJ2-7, the V gene TRBV12-3 or TRBV12-4; the TCRdb call, TRBD2, lacks DNA for checking. CDR3 length: 15 amino acids. The chain's CDR3 is CASSHGTSGPYEQYF.